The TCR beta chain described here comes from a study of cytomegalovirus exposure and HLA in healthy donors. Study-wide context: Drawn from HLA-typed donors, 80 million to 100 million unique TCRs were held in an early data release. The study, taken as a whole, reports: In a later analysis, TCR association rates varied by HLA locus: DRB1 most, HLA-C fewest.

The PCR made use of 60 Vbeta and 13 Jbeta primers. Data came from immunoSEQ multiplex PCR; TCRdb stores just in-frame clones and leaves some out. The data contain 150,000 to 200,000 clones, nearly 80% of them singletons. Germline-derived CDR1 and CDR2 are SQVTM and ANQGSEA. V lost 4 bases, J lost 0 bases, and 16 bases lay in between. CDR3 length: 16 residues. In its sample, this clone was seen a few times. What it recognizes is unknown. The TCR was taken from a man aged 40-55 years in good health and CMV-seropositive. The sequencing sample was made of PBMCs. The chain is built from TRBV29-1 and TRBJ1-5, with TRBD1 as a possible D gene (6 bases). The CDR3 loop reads CSVGLGQRHSNQPQHF. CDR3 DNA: TGCAGCGTTGGACTTGGACAGCGCCATAGCAATCAGCCCCAGCATTTT.